This TCR beta chain was found in a study of cytomegalovirus exposure and HLA in healthy donors. Whole-study results and caveats: The authors later linked a missense DCLRE1C variant to TCR beta V- and J-gene trimming.

PCR employed 60 Vbeta and 13 Jbeta primers. Original processing notes: Some 10 million of the approximately 80 million unique TCR beta chains counted in a later analysis were shared. Sequencing used immunoSEQ multiplex PCR; TCRdb keeps in-frame clones, though not all of them. Clone size and V and J calls were adopted from that table, with D and trimming inferred from the DNA. The sample carries roughly 150,000 clones, approximately 80% recorded once. V lost 5 bases, J lost 2 bases, and 5 bases stayed unmatched. The germline V gene has CDR1 MNHNS and CDR2 SASEGT. The CDR3 extends over 15 amino acids. A note on this clone: Its target is unknown.

The receptor comes from a male donor in good health and CMV-seronegative. The chain has TRBV6-1 and TRBJ2-5; 10 bases map to TRBD2. Sequences were obtained from PBMCs. The DNA for the CDR3 is TGTGCCAGCAGTTGGACTAGCGGAGCGCAAGAGACCCAGTACTTC. Its translation: CASSWTSGAQETQYF.